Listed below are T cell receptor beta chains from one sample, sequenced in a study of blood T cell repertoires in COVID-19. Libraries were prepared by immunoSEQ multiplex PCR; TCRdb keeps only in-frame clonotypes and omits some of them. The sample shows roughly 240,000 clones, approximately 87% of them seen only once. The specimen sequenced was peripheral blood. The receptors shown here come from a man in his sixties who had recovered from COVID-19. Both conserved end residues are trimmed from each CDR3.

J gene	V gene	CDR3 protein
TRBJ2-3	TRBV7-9	ASRPTGTASTDTQY
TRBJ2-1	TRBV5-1	ASSRGLAAYNEQF
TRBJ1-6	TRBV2	AGSGQVTSPLH
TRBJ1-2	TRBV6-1	ASSEGQGNYGYT
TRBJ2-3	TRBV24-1	ATSDPSGRAGITDTQY
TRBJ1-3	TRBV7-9	ASSPVLGQARFSGNTIY
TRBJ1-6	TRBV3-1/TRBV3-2	ACRGGGRSPLH
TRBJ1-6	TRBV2	ASRETSYNSPLH
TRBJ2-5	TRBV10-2	ASSESPEDSAQETQY
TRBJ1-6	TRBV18	ASSPMTGVGNSPLH
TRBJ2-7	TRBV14	ASRMTGGPYYEQY
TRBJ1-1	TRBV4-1	ASSQPDTEAF
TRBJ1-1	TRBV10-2	ATSGTEYTEAF
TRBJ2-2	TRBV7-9	ASSFEGPGELF
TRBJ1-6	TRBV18	ASSRDRTNSPLH
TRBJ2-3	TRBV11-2	ASSLDRGGRYTDTQY
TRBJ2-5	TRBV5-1	ASSFIRRQETQY
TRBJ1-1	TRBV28	ASSLSGTGNTEAF
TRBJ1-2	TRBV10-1	ASSPTPGDYGYT
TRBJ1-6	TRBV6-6	ASSYSSGQGQSPLH
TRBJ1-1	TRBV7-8	ASSRGRQAGATEAF
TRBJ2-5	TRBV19	ASSAGTSGSETQY
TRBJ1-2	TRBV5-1	ASSLSFTGARNYGYT
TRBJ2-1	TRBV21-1	ASSKTLAGALYNEQF
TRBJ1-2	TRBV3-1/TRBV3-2	ASSQHETYGYT
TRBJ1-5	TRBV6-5	ASKDGVLRQPQH
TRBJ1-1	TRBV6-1	ASSESLARGNTEAF
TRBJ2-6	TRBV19	ASSPTGTGANVLT
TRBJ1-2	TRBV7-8	ASSLVPGGGYT
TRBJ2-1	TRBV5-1	ASSRAGTDYNEQF
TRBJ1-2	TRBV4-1	ASSQVQGGDYGYT
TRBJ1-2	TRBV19	ASSIVSQGGYGYT
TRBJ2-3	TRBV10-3	AINGGSTDTQY
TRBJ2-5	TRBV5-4	ASRSGTKETQY
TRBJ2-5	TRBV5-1	ASSPDRRQETQY
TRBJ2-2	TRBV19	ASTQPWTGADTGELF
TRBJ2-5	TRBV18	ASSRSRDRGETQY
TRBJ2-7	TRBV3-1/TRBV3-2	ASSQDPRVYEQY
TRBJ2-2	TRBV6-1	ASSAPAGGLNTGELF
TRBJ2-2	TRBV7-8	ASSSAGLGPGELF